This passage covers 13 T cell receptor beta chains from one sample sequenced in a study of blood T cell repertoires in COVID-19. TCRdb's copy holds only in-frame clones and misses some; the assay was immunoSEQ multiplex PCR. The data hold 180,000 or so clones, with around 91% observed a single time. The sample was PBMCs or T cells enriched from blood (not recorded which). The receptors stem from a woman in her late teens or twenties who had recovered from COVID-19.

The chain recombines TRBV27 with TRBJ2-7; D is unresolved. Trimming shortened V by 6 bases and J by 0 bases, and 6 bases separated the two germline ends. Germline V gene data show CDR1 as MNHEY and CDR2 as SMNVEV (reference sequence). The CDR3 covers 12 residues. Here the CDR3 DNA reads TGTGCCAGCAGGACTTCCTCCTACGAGCAGTACTTC. Translated: CASRTSSYEQYF.

The J gene is TRBJ1-2, the V gene TRBV27, with D unclear. Trimming cost V 5 bases and J 0 bases, with 13 bases left between them. Germline V gene lookup returns CDR1 MNHEY and CDR2 SMNVEV (reference sequence). The CDR3 totals 15 residues. The CDR3 DNA sequence: TGTGCCAGCAGTGTTTCGGGTATATCTAACTATGGCTACACCTTC. It yields the protein CASSVSGISNYGYTF.

The chain has TRBV2 and TRBJ1-2, with D possibly TRBD1 on 6 matching bases. Trimming cost V 8 bases and J 2 bases, with 18 bases left between them. This CDR3 comprises 15 residues. Per germline, CDR1 SNHLY and CDR2 FYNNEI. For the CDR3, the DNA is TGTGCCAGCCAAGGACAGACCCGAGAGAACTATGGCTACACCTTC. It is translated as CASQGQTRENYGYTF.

V usage is TRBV2 and J usage is TRBJ1-1, with D uncertain. Germline V gene lookup returns CDR1 SNHLY and CDR2 FYNNEI. CDR3 length: 15 amino acids. V gave up 6 bases and J gave up 3 bases, with 17 bases separating them. DNA of the CDR3: TGTGCCAGCAGCCTAGACCGCCCGGGAGACACTGAAGCTTTCTTT. Translating gives CASSLDRPGDTEAFF.

The rearrangement joins TRBV6-5 to TRBJ1-1, with TRBD1 matching 9 bases. CDR1 and CDR2 from the germline V gene are MNHEY and SVGAGI. This CDR3 is built from 16 residues. The junction had 6 bases not matched to a gene; V was cut back by 4 bases and J by 0 bases. CDR3 sequence: CASSFHRTGVNTEAFF. CDR3 in DNA: TGTGCCAGCAGTTTTCATAGGACAGGGGTGAACACTGAAGCTTTCTTT.

V gene TRBV6-4 combines with J gene TRBJ2-1; 7 bases fit TRBD2. The ends lost 2 bases at V and 12 bases at J; junction bases unmatched: 10. This CDR3 is built from 14 residues. Germline assignment: CDR1 MRHNA and CDR2 SNTAGT. The CDR3 region has the DNA TGTGCCAGCAGTGACGAGGTGGTGGGAGGGATGCAGTTCTTC. Amino acid sequence: CASSDEVVGGMQFF.

The chain combines TRBV2 with TRBJ2-3; D unresolved. This CDR3 region has 15 residues. The V end was cut by 1 base, the J end by 4 bases, with 12 bases between. CDR1 SNHLY and CDR2 FYNNEI come from the germline V gene. The CDR3 region is CASSEEVGHSDTQYF. The CDR3 nucleotides are TGTGCCAGCAGTGAAGAGGTGGGCCACTCAGATACGCAGTATTTT.

The genes are TRBV9 and TRBJ2-7; 7 bases match TRBD1. The CDR3 spans 15 residues. V lost 0 bases, J lost 2 bases, and 5 bases stayed unmatched. Germline loops: CDR1 SGDLS, CDR2 YYNGEE. For the CDR3, the DNA is TGTGCCAGCAGCGTAGGCACAGGGGCCACCTACGAGCAGTACTTC. Encoded protein: CASSVGTGATYEQYF. Full variable domain (outside the CDR3, taken from reference TRBV9 and TRBJ2-7): DSGVTQTPKHLITATGQRVTLRCSPRSGDLSVYWYQQSLDQGLQFLIQYYNGEERAKGNILERFSAQQFPDLHSELNLSSLELGDSALYFCASSVGTGATYEQYFGPGTRLTVT.

V gene TRBV5-6 combines with J gene TRBJ1-1, with a weak D call TRBD1 (6 bases). This CDR3 is 14 amino acids long. Germline V lookup: CDR1 SGHDT, CDR2 YYEEEE. The V gene lost 1 base and the J gene lost 3 bases, with 10 bases spanning the gap. The chain's CDR3 is CASSLTGRDTEAFF. CDR3 nucleotide sequence: TGTGCCAGCAGCTTGACAGGGAGAGACACTGAAGCTTTCTTT.

The genes are TRBV28 and TRBJ2-7; TRBD1 aligns across 10 bases. The ends lost 6 bases at V and 5 bases at J; junction bases unmatched: 10. This CDR3 spans 15 amino acids. Germline CDR1 is MDHEN and CDR2 is SYDVKM. This CDR3 reads CASSPGGTGAHEQYF. The CDR3 DNA reads TGTGCCAGCAGCCCCGGGGGGACAGGGGCCCACGAGCAGTACTTC. The whole variable domain, filled in from reference TRBV28 and TRBJ2-7, reads DVKVTQSSRYLVKRTGEKVFLECVQDMDHENMFWYRQDPGLGLRLIYFSYDVKMKEKGDIPEGYSVSREKKERFSLILESASTNQTSMYLCASSPGGTGAHEQYFGPGTRLTVT.

This clone was detected once. The chain uses TRBV4-1 and TRBJ2-2; the match to TRBD2 covers 7 bases. V lost 0 bases and J lost 3; bases outside the gene matches: 7. Germline V gene data show CDR1 as MGHRA and CDR2 as YSYEKL. This CDR3 is built from 17 residues. This chain's CDR3 is CASSQDYTSADTGELFF. CDR3 nucleotide sequence: TGCGCCAGCAGCCAAGATTACACTAGCGCTGACACCGGGGAGCTGTTTTTT.

This clone was observed a few times. The rearrangement joins TRBV19 to TRBJ1-5; 7 nucleotides match TRBD1. The length of the CDR3 is 17 residues. The germline CDR1 and CDR2 sequences are LNHDA and SQIVND (reference sequence). The junction had 12 bases not matched to a gene; V was cut back by 5 bases and J by 2 bases. CDR3: CASSGWRTGAGNQPQHF. DNA for the CDR3: TGTGCCAGTAGTGGATGGAGAACAGGGGCGGGCAATCAGCCCCAGCATTTT.

The chain links TRBV19 to TRBJ2-5, with D possibly being TRBD2 (6 bases). Trimming removed 8 bases at V and 3 bases at J, with 13 bases between. CDR1 and CDR2 from the germline V gene are LNHDA and SQIVND (reference sequence). The CDR3 has 13 amino acids. CDR3 amino acids: CASRHGGEETQYF. Here the CDR3 DNA reads TGTGCCAGTCGCCACGGAGGGGAAGAGACCCAGTACTTC.